This T cell receptor (beta chain) appears in the sequencing data of a study of Ad26.COV2.S vaccination and SARS-CoV-2 variants. Overall study context: As a participant in COV1001, the donor was in the Ad26.COV2.S trial arm. Each vaccinee took Ad26.COV2.S intramuscularly, once or twice 56 days apart.

The treatment denotes: approximately 18 received Ad26.COV2.S at low or high dose, single or two shots; about five received placebo; per-sample allocation not given. Sampling took place 63 days after the first vaccine or placebo injection. This clone was recorded once. The antigen is undetermined. Study-wide points: Greater spike-specific TCR breadth was seen in vaccine recipients than in placebo recipients. Participants given vaccine showed non-spike TCR breadth similar to that of placebo recipients.

Germline trimming cut 5 bases from V and 4 bases from J; bases unmatched to any gene: 8. The CDR3 runs 16 residues. Germline V gene sequence: CDR1 SNHLY, CDR2 FYNNEI. TCRdb's copy holds only in-frame clones and misses some; the assay was immunoSEQ multiplex PCR. The sample has just over 350,000 clones, more than 75% seen once. This chain uses TRBV2 with TRBJ2-1; 10 nucleotides match TRBD2. This receptor was identified in a person aged 18-60 years who received the Ad26.COV2.S COVID-19 vaccine or a placebo. Sample: peripheral blood, taken in a trial of Ad26.COV2.S vaccine versus placebo. This chain's CDR3 is CASSRERGGIYNEQFF. Here the CDR3 DNA reads TGTGCCAGCAGTAGGGAGCGGGGGGGTATTTACAATGAGCAGTTCTTC.